This TCR beta chain came from a study of blood T cell repertoires in COVID-19. Whole-study context: T cells, B-cell-depleted T cells, or PBMCs provided the cDNA or gDNA that served as material.

The assay was immunoSEQ multiplex PCR, and TCRdb's table has in-frame clones only and misses some. The sample contains roughly 230,000 clones, around 82% of which appear only once. V was pared by 4 bases and J by 1 base, with 5 bases of the junction left unmatched. CDR1 and CDR2 (germline): SGHRS, YFSETQ. CDR3 length: 16 residues. This clone has more than one count but fewer than ten. The TCR sequence derives from a man aged 40-50 years with active or convalescent COVID-19. The sequenced sample consisted of peripheral blood. The chain employs TRBV5-1 and TRBJ2-3; 11 bases are shared with TRBD1. CDR3 sequence: CASSKGQGDGTDTQYF. The CDR3 coding sequence is TGCGCCAGCAGCAAGGGACAGGGGGATGGCACAGATACGCAGTATTTT.